This TCR beta chain derives from a study of T cells after yellow fever vaccination (dated by TCRdb to the late 2010s). With respect to the entire study: The SMART-Seq v4 Ultra Low Input RNA kit was used to prepare libraries from fractions with low cell numbers. Two healthy male donors, one aged 18 to 30 and one aged 30 to 40 years, were included in the cohort. To follow T-cell clones before and after both primary and booster YFV17D yellow fever vaccination, bulk TCR alpha and beta repertoires underwent longitudinal sequencing. Bulk PBMC replicates and cell subsets were isolated from blood drawn at multiple timepoints before and after both primary and secondary immunization.

Interpreted using the paper, the treatment or condition label stands for: live attenuated yellow fever vaccine strain. A standard Ficoll-Paque protocol was used to isolate PBMCs from peripheral blood. CD4 and CD8 T-cell fractions were isolated with Dynabeads CD4 and CD8 positive selection kits. TriZol was used to extract RNA from bulk PBMCs, from CD4 and CD8 fractions, and from dextramer-positive and dextramer-negative fractions. The CDR3 has 16 amino acids, counting the end cysteine and phenylalanine. The CDR3 DNA has 48 bases and is translated from base 1. Relative to germline, V is 1 base shorter and J is 6 bases shorter, with 17 bases between their ends. CDR1 and CDR2 are read off the germline V gene as MGHRA and YSYEKL. General conclusions and limits of the study: A small fraction of clonotypes showed up in both the CD4 and CD8 compartments, probably as a result of convergent recombination. Most clones expanded after primary vaccination (almost 98% of CD4 and roughly 88% of CD8) were re-detected after the booster, suggesting that broad memory maintenance occurred. Computational filtering was required because FACS-sorted repertoires could contain abundant contaminating clonotypes from the bulk population. The study included only two donors, which limits how far the findings can be generalized. The secondary T-cell response was weaker than the primary response but faster, peaking on day 5 instead of day 15.

This clonotype was observed a handful of times. The antigen it binds to is not known. Base qualities are not at hand, and no much larger clone is one base apart. The listed sequencing device is Illumina NovaSeq 6000. TCR cDNA was synthesized by 5'RACE template switching, which introduced a universal primer site and unique molecular identifiers. Priming of cDNA synthesis was performed from both the TCR alpha and TCR beta constant segments. Libraries were amplified in two PCR steps, with sample barcodes and sequencing adapters added in the second step. Sequencing of libraries was done on Illumina HiSeq 2500 (2x100 bp) or NovaSeq (2x150 bp). The source study handled its data this way. Reads were demultiplexed and collapsed into UMI consensus sequences with MIGEC, and V(D)J alignment was performed with MiXCR. Vaccine-responding clonotypes were identified with edgeR using replicate PBMC samples, with FDR below 0.01 and a log2 fold change above 5 up to day 15 being required. CD4 or CD8 identity was assigned to each bulk clonotype according to whether the clonotype was present at higher abundance in the sequenced CD4 repertoire or the sequenced CD8 repertoire. In TCRdb, the public reads were trimmed at Q25 with fastp and aligned with MiXCR, with productive beta chains retained. Rows are unified per CDR3 protein, each entry keeping the most common DNA and genes. None of the V and J calls come from the authors' own analysis; TCRdb made them. Present in this sample are 250,000 to 300,000 distinct CDR3 sequences, 5.2% of which were seen just once. The ten largest clones add up to less than 3.5% of the sample.

The starting material was CD4+ T cells sorted from PBMCs, obtained on the day of the yellow fever booster vaccination. The sequence joins TRBV4-1 to TRBJ2-3; the D gene is unclear. This receptor was taken from a man between 18 and 29 years old who received the YFV17D yellow fever vaccine. The CDR3 has the sequence CASSQVARARGDTQYF. The sequence in DNA is TGCGCCAGCAGCCAAGTGGCAAGGGCCCGTGGGGATACGCAGTATTTT.